This T cell receptor beta chain was obtained from a study of cytomegalovirus exposure and HLA in healthy donors. Background on the study: Earlier results showed 90 million to 120 million unique TCR beta sequences derived from roughly 180 million T cells.

PCR involved 60 Vbeta and 13 Jbeta primers. TCRdb's copy holds only in-frame clones and misses some; the assay was immunoSEQ multiplex PCR. The table has about 120,000 clones, 65% seen once; the top ten hold 7.5% to 9.5%. Sequenced: PBMCs. The TCR comes from a woman aged 40-49 years in good health and CMV-seropositive.

The CDR3, as DNA: TGTGCCAGCAGCGCAGGGGGTACGAGGGAGACCCAGTACTTC. It translates to CASSAGGTRETQYF. The chain links TRBV9 to TRBJ2-5; 7 bases are shared with TRBD1. The germline CDR1 and CDR2 sequences are SGDLS and YYNGEE. This CDR3 is 14 amino acids long. V shed 3 bases and J 5 bases; nucleotides not matched to a gene: 7.